This T cell receptor beta chain was recovered during a study of cytomegalovirus exposure and HLA in healthy donors. Study conclusions and caveats: The authors later found most CMV-associated TCR beta chains appeared HLA-restricted. In a later analysis, a genetic analysis reported fewer productive-TCR N-insertions in an Asian-associated ancestry cluster than the cohort average. Some TCR beta chains (164 of them) were listed as cytomegalovirus-associated. The productive fraction for most TCR beta V segments was about 90% or about 30% in an earlier analysis.

As for this clone: Its antigen is currently unknown.

The PCR had 60 Vbeta and 13 Jbeta primers. The assay was immunoSEQ multiplex PCR, and TCRdb's table has in-frame clones only and misses some. The sample carries 300,000 or so clones, almost 85% recorded once. The sequencing input was PBMCs. This sequence was found in a woman aged 40 to 50 in good health and CMV-seropositive.

The CDR3 here is CASSPRGGVNQPQHF. The CDR3 region has the DNA TGTGCCAGCAGCCCACGGGGGGGCGTCAATCAGCCCCAGCATTTT. This rearrangement joins TRBV5-8 to TRBJ1-5; D is possibly TRBD1 (6 bases). Trimming stripped 4 bases from V and 3 bases from J, with 14 bases between. This CDR3 has 15 residues. Per the germline V gene, CDR1 is SGHTS and CDR2 is YDEGEE.